A single sample is the source of the 8 T cell receptor beta chains below, sequenced in a study of blood T cell repertoires in COVID-19. TCRdb's table, derived via immunoSEQ multiplex PCR, lists solely in-frame clones and lacks some. The sample lists about 190,000 clones, roughly 80% seen once, with about 5% in the top ten. Sequencing was done on a sample of PBMCs or T cells enriched from blood (not recorded which). Source of these receptors: a woman aged 60-75 years with acute COVID-19.

V and J are TRBV28 and TRBJ2-4, with TRBD2 as a possible D gene (7 bases). V was clipped by 5 bases and J by 7 bases, with 15 bases between them. The length of the CDR3 is 14 residues. CDR1 and CDR2 (germline): MDHEN, SYDVKM. This chain's CDR3 is CASSPGGPRNIQYF. CDR3 in DNA: TGTGCCAGCAGTCCCGGGGGGCCGAGGAACATTCAGTACTTC.

The chain is built from TRBV15 and TRBJ1-2; the D gene is possibly TRBD1 (6 bases). The CDR3 is 14 residues long. Germline V CDR1 and CDR2: LNHNV, YYDKDF (reference sequence). Trimming removed 1 base from V and 4 bases from J, with 10 bases in between. For the CDR3, the DNA is TGTGCCACCAGCAGAGGAGACAGGACCTATGGCTACACCTTC. Amino acid sequence: CATSRGDRTYGYTF. The variable domain in full, with the rest retrieved from reference TRBV15 and TRBJ1-2, is DAMVIQNPRYQVTQFGKPVTLSCSQTLNHNVMYWYQQKSSQAPKLLFHYYDKDFNNEADTPDNFQSRRPNTSFCFLDIRSPGLGDTAMYLCATSRGDRTYGYTFGSGTRLTVV.

The rearrangement links TRBV6-1 to TRBJ1-2; D is uncertain. Germline V gene lookup returns CDR1 MNHNS and CDR2 SASEGT. V was shortened by 2 bases and J by 8 bases, with 9 bases between the two germline ends. This CDR3 region has 12 residues. CDR3 loop: CASSERRYGYTF. DNA for the CDR3: TGTGCCAGCAGTGAACGGCGGTACGGCTACACCTTC.

The gene calls are TRBV7-2 and TRBJ2-1, with 8 bases that match TRBD2. V trimming: 2 bases; J trimming: 8 bases; junction bases outside the gene matches: 8. This CDR3 has 15 residues. Germline CDR1 SGHTA, CDR2 FQGNSA. CDR3 sequence: CASSLNGGAEYEQFF. CDR3 nucleotides: TGTGCCAGCAGCTTAAACGGGGGGGCTGAATATGAGCAGTTCTTC.

The chain has TRBV18 and TRBJ1-1; TRBD1 is a possible D gene (6 bases). The CDR3 is 16 residues long. Trimming removed 3 bases from V and 0 bases from J, with 14 bases in between. Per germline, CDR1 KGHSH and CDR2 LQKENI. DNA for the CDR3: TGTGCCAGCTCACCGAATGAACAGGGTATGAACACTGAAGCTTTCTTT. It translates to CASSPNEQGMNTEAFF.

The V and J genes are TRBV12-3 or TRBV12-4 and TRBJ1-2; D unresolved. Trimming stripped 3 bases from V and 2 bases from J, with 4 bases between. The length of the CDR3 is 12 residues. CDR3 in amino acids: CASSFGNYGYTF. The CDR3 bases are TGTGCCAGCAGTTTTGGCAACTATGGCTACACCTTC.

The CDR3, as DNA: TGCGCCAGCAGCTTGACCAGCGGGGGGATTATGGAGACCCAGTACTTC. Translation: CASSLTSGGIMETQYF. The chain uses TRBV5-1 and TRBJ2-5; 9 bases line up with TRBD2. CDR1 and CDR2 from the germline V gene are SGHRS and YFSETQ. The CDR3 contains 16 residues. Unmatched junction bases numbered 9, after V lost 1 base and J lost 5 bases.

The J gene is TRBJ1-5, the V gene TRBV5-1, with a possible D match to TRBD1 (6 bases). This CDR3 comprises 15 residues. Germline loops: CDR1 SGHRS, CDR2 YFSETQ. Trimming cost V 1 base and J 4 bases, with 12 bases left between them. CDR3 nucleotide sequence: TGCGCCAGCAGCTTGATGGGGGCTTCTAATCAGCCCCAGCATTTT. This encodes CASSLMGASNQPQHF.